The 8 T cell receptor beta chains presented below share a single source sample, sequenced in a study of blood T cell repertoires in COVID-19. Some clones are missing from TCRdb's copy, which holds only in-frame ones; the method was immunoSEQ multiplex PCR. Of 200,000 to 250,000 clones in the sample, around four fifths are singletons; the top ten hold more than 9%. Sequencing was performed on peripheral blood. The receptors come from an elderly woman with COVID-19, enrolled during active disease.

The chain combines TRBV27 with TRBJ2-2; TRBD2 might be the D (5 bases). The CDR3 has 15 residues. CDR1 is MNHEY and CDR2 is SMNVEV in the germline V gene (reference sequence). The V and J ends lost 4 bases and 5 bases respectively, with 14 bases between them. The chain's CDR3 is CASSSGSRGTGELFF. CDR3 sequence (DNA): TGTGCCAGCAGTTCCGGATCTCGCGGGACCGGGGAGCTGTTTTTT.

This rearrangement joins TRBV6-5 to TRBJ1-5, with D hard to call. The V gene's germline CDR1 is MNHEY and CDR2 SVGAGI. Trimming took 7 bases from V and 0 from J, leaving 13 bases between them. This CDR3 comprises 15 residues. CDR3 nucleotide sequence: TGTGCCAGCACCTCGACGGAGTATAGCAATCAGCCCCAGCATTTT. It is translated as CASTSTEYSNQPQHF.

The table lists this clone with a count of one. The rearrangement links TRBV12-3 or TRBV12-4 to TRBJ2-7; D is ambiguous. This CDR3 comprises 13 residues. V lost 5 bases and J lost 6, with 14 bases in between. The CDR3 protein is CASSLRSPSEQYV. CDR3 nucleotide sequence: TGTGCCAGCAGTCTACGAAGTCCGAGCGAGCAGTACGTC.

The V call is TRBV2, the J call TRBJ1-3; TRBD1 matches at 8 bases. Losses at the gene ends were 4 bases for V and 8 bases for J; bases not matched to a gene: 7. Germline CDR1 and CDR2: SNHLY and FYNNEI. CDR3 length: 14 residues. In nucleotides, the CDR3 is TGTGCCAGCAGTGGACAGGGGCTGGGAGACACCATATATTTT. Protein: CASSGQGLGDTIYF. Full variable domain (outside the CDR3, taken from reference TRBV2 and TRBJ1-3): EPEVTQTPSHQVTQMGQEVILRCVPISNHLYFYWYRQILGQKVEFLVSFYNNEISEKSEIFDDQFSVERPDGSNFTLKIRSTKLEDSAMYFCASSGQGLGDTIYFGEGSWLTVV.

The rearrangement uses TRBV6-5 and TRBJ1-2, with 8 bases that match TRBD1. The V segment lost 6 bases and the J segment 4 bases; nucleotides outside the gene matches: 7. The CDR3 length is 14 residues. Germline V gene data show CDR1 as MNHEY and CDR2 as SVGAGI. CDR3 amino acids: CASRQGGSSYGYTF. CDR3 sequence (DNA): TGTGCCAGCAGACAGGGGGGTAGCAGCTATGGCTACACCTTC.

This clone was observed once. CDR3 bases: TGTGCCAGCAGCTTGGGGACAGGGGGGCTGACCCAGTACTTC. Its translation: CASSLGTGGLTQYF. The V and J genes are TRBV5-6 and TRBJ2-5, with 10 bases matching TRBD1. Germline trimming cut 0 bases from V and 7 bases from J; bases unmatched to any gene: 3. The CDR3 totals 14 residues. The V gene's germline CDR1 is SGHDT and CDR2 YYEEEE.

This clone was counted a single time. The V gene is TRBV7-2, the J gene TRBJ2-7, with 8 bases matching TRBD1. With V trimmed by 5 bases and J by 6 bases, 9 bases remained unmatched. There are 14 residues in the CDR3. Germline CDR1 and CDR2: SGHTA and FQGNSA. DNA for the CDR3: TGTGCCAGCAGCCCCGGACAGGGTGGACCCGAGCAGTACTTC. Protein sequence: CASSPGQGGPEQYF.

The V call is TRBV12-3 or TRBV12-4, the J call TRBJ2-3, with D unresolved. The CDR3 sequence is 13 residues long. Deletions cut 7 bases from V and 0 bases from J, with 8 bases between. DNA for the CDR3: TGTGCCAGCACTGTGGAGAGCACAGATACGCAGTATTTT. Protein: CASTVESTDTQYF.